The 26 T cell receptor beta chains reported below all come from one sample, sequenced in a study of post-analysis software for immune sequencing data. Their specific antigens are unknown. The TCR beta cDNA libraries carried unique molecular identifiers. TCRdb reprocessed the PCR reads via MiXCR and lists one record per CDR3 protein. Of about 540,000 distinct CDR3 sequences in the sample, around 36% were seen once. Notes on the study in general: Controls showed lower frequencies than patients for four to six TRBV segments, and TRBV5-6, TRBV5-1 and TRBV20-1 were among these.

Sequenced input: blood. Every receptor here comes from a girl younger than 18 with multiple sclerosis.

The chain recombines TRBV29-1 with TRBJ2-7; weak D call: TRBD2 (6 bases). Trimming took off 1 base at V and 2 bases at J, with 24 bases between the two ends. Germline V gene lookup returns CDR1 SQVTM and CDR2 ANQGSEA. The CDR3 is 18 amino acids. The CDR3 protein is CSVEVSEGATSHPYEQYF. For the CDR3, the DNA is TGCAGCGTTGAAGTTTCGGAGGGAGCGACATCGCACCCCTACGAGCAGTACTTC.

This clonotype has just a few counts. The gene calls are TRBV28 and TRBJ2-5; 11 bases are a match to TRBD2. This CDR3 is 16 amino acids long. Germline V gene lookup returns CDR1 MDHEN and CDR2 SYDVKM. V was clipped by 6 bases and J by 0 bases; unmatched bases: 6. This CDR3 reads CASSRRLAGHQETQYF. The CDR3 DNA follows: TGTGCCAGCAGCCGTAGACTAGCGGGGCACCAAGAGACCCAGTACTTC.

In its sample, this clonotype was seen a few times. V is TRBV7-8 and J is TRBJ2-7; D perhaps matches TRBD2 (5 bases). The CDR3 covers 15 residues. Deletions cut 2 bases from V and 2 bases from J, with 13 bases between. Germline V lookup: CDR1 SGHVS, CDR2 FQNEAQ. CDR3 sequence reads: CASSLWSGETYEQYF. CDR3 nucleotides: TGTGCCAGCAGCTTATGGTCCGGGGAGACCTACGAGCAGTACTTC.

This clonotype appeared a few times. This chain connects TRBV5-1 to TRBJ1-2; a weak D match, TRBD1 (5 bases). There are 16 residues in the CDR3. The V gene's germline CDR1 is SGHRS and CDR2 YFSETQ. V dropped 0 bases and J dropped 4 bases, with 16 bases sitting between them. The DNA for the CDR3 is TGCGCCAGCAGCTTGGAGGGACGGGCCTCGGGCTATGGCTACACCTTC. Its translation is CASSLEGRASGYGYTF.

This clonotype was seen only a few times. The chain uses TRBV2 and TRBJ2-3; D call uncertain. V dropped 2 bases and J dropped 2 bases, with 14 bases sitting between them. The CDR3 covers 16 residues. From germline, CDR1 is SNHLY and CDR2 FYNNEI. The CDR3 loop reads CASSERESTYTDTQYF. The CDR3, as DNA: TGTGCCAGCAGTGAACGAGAAAGTACCTACACAGATACGCAGTATTTT.

The chain has TRBV24-1 and TRBJ2-3; no clear D gene. This CDR3 has 14 amino acids. CDR1 KGHDR and CDR2 SFDVKD come from the germline V gene. The germline V and J ends were trimmed by 1 base and 4 bases, with 8 bases remaining between them. CDR3 nucleotides: TGTGCCACCAGTGATTTAGAGATCTCAGATACGCAGTATTTT. It encodes CATSDLEISDTQYF.

The rearrangement uses TRBV14 and TRBJ1-2; D ambiguous. Trimming removed 1 base from V and 4 bases from J, with 10 bases in between. The germline V gene has CDR1 SGHDN and CDR2 FVKESK. This CDR3 has 14 residues. The chain's CDR3 is CASSQVQTPYGYTF. The CDR3 region has the DNA TGTGCCAGCAGCCAAGTCCAGACCCCCTATGGCTACACCTTC.

The chain is built from TRBV11-2 and TRBJ2-2, with D unclear. Germline V gives CDR1 SGHAT, CDR2 FQNNGV. This CDR3 has 15 residues. V lost 5 bases and J lost 2, with 12 bases in between. Written as DNA, the CDR3 is TGTGCCAGCAGCCCGGACCGTTCTAACACCGGGGAGCTGTTTTTT. Translated: CASSPDRSNTGELFF.

This clonotype was detected only once. The rearrangement links TRBV28 to TRBJ2-5, with D perhaps given as TRBD1 or TRBD2 (5 bases each). Per the germline V gene, CDR1 is MDHEN and CDR2 is SYDVKM. The CDR3 consists of 15 residues. Trimming pared 7 bases from V and 5 bases from J, leaving 20 bases between. The CDR3 here is CASNKNRRGDETQYF. The CDR3 DNA reads TGTGCCAGCAACAAAAACCGGAGAGGGGACGAGACCCAGTACTTC.

This chain connects TRBV20-1 to TRBJ1-1; no definite D call. This CDR3 has 14 amino acids. The V gene lost 0 bases and the J gene lost 4 bases, with 12 bases spanning the gap. CDR1 is DFQATT, CDR2 SNEGSKA, per germline (reference sequence). CDR3 nucleotides: TGCAGTGCTAGAGAGGCGGGATTAGGCACTGAAGCTTTCTTT. Translated: CSAREAGLGTEAFF.

V usage is TRBV3-1 and J usage is TRBJ2-7; the match to TRBD2 covers 13 bases. With the DNA end fitting TRBJ2-5 better, the J assignment may be wrong. The CDR3 runs to 16 residues. Germline CDR1 is LGHDT and CDR2 is YNNKEL (reference sequence). The CDR3 DNA reads as TGTGCCAGCAGCCAGCAGACTAGCGGGGGGAAAGAGACCCAGTACTTC. Its protein is CASSQQTSGGKETQYF.

This clonotype has a count of ten or more. The chain has TRBV3-1 and TRBJ2-5, with TRBD2 as a possible D gene (5 bases). CDR1 LGHDT and CDR2 YNNKEL come from the germline V gene (reference sequence). V gave up 1 base and J gave up 5 bases, with 8 bases separating them. The CDR3 is 13 amino acids. The CDR3 region is CASSQGGRETQYF. In DNA, the CDR3 is TGTGCCAGCAGCCAAGGCGGGCGGGAGACCCAGTACTTC.

This clonotype was counted only a few times. This chain joins TRBV28 and TRBJ2-1; perhaps TRBD2 as D (6 bases). The V and J ends lost 7 bases and 4 bases respectively, with 20 bases between them. The CDR3 sequence is 16 residues long. Germline V gene data show CDR1 as MDHEN and CDR2 as SYDVKM. DNA of the CDR3: TGTGCCAGCATACCCTCCGGGGGTGAGGGGTACAATGAGCAGTTCTTC. Translating it yields CASIPSGGEGYNEQFF.

The V gene is TRBV20-1, the J gene TRBJ1-6; D ambiguous. Germline V lookup: CDR1 DFQATT, CDR2 SNEGSKA (reference sequence). V was shortened by 0 bases and J by 14 bases, with 5 bases between the two germline ends. The length of the CDR3 is 10 residues. The CDR3 DNA sequence: TGCAGTGCTAGAGAGGAATCCCTCCACTTT. It translates to CSAREESLHF.

V is TRBV27 and J is TRBJ2-1, with a weak D call TRBD1 (7 bases). CDR3 length: 14 residues. V lost 6 bases and J lost 6, with 15 bases in between. CDR1 and CDR2 from the germline V gene are MNHEY and SMNVEV (reference sequence). The chain's CDR3 is CASRGPGGLNEQFF. The CDR3 coding sequence is TGTGCCAGCAGGGGGCCAGGGGGGCTCAATGAGCAGTTCTTC.

This clonotype has just a few counts. This chain connects TRBV7-3 to TRBJ2-1; 7 bases line up with TRBD1. V lost 3 bases, J lost 5 bases, and 7 bases stayed unmatched. Per germline, CDR1 SGHTA and CDR2 FQGTGA. This CDR3 spans 15 amino acids. The CDR3 DNA sequence: TGTGCCAGCAGCTTCACGGGACAGAAAAACAATGAGCAGTTCTTC. Its protein product is CASSFTGQKNNEQFF.

The chain couples TRBV6-1 to TRBJ2-6; possible D gene TRBD1, 6 bases. The V end was cut by 4 bases, the J end by 0 bases, with 7 bases between. CDR1 and CDR2 (germline): MNHNS, SASEGT. CDR3 length: 15 residues. CDR3 DNA: TGTGCCAGCAGTGGGACAGTCTCTGGGGCCAACGTCCTGACTTTC. It codes for CASSGTVSGANVLTF.

Points on this clonotype: The junction departs from the called germline gene at one end, perhaps through a read error. The J gene is TRBJ2-7, the V gene TRBV5-1; maybe TRBD2 (5 bases). The length of the CDR3 is 15 residues. The germline V gene encodes CDR1 SGHRS and CDR2 YFSETQ. CDR3 nucleotides: TGCGCCAGCAGCTTGACCGGCGCGAACACCGGGGAGCGGTACTTC. Encoded protein: CASSLTGANTGERYF.

This clonotype turned up a few times. The chain joins TRBV11-2 to TRBJ2-7, with 8 positions matching TRBD2. Trimming removed 5 bases from V and 5 bases from J; junction bases left unmatched: 5. There are 13 residues in the CDR3. In germline, CDR1 is SGHAT, CDR2 FQNNGV. CDR3 residues: CASSPGGRNEQYF. Written as DNA, the CDR3 is TGTGCCAGCAGCCCGGGGGGGCGCAACGAGCAGTACTTC. The whole variable domain, filled in from reference TRBV11-2 and TRBJ2-7, reads EAGVAQSPRYKIIEKRQSVAFWCNPISGHATLYWYQQILGQGPKLLIQFQNNGVVDDSQLPKDRFSAERLKGVDSTLKIQPAKLEDSAVYLCASSPGGRNEQYFGPGTRLTVT.

This clonotype was counted once. This chain joins TRBV5-1 and TRBJ2-1; D is possibly TRBD1 (6 bases). Trimming left V 0 bases short and J 7 bases short, with 20 bases between. Germline V CDR1 and CDR2: SGHRS, YFSETQ. This CDR3 comprises 17 residues. The CDR3 DNA follows: TGCGCCAGCAGCTTGGGACCCCGGACAGTCCCTTGGAATGAGCAGTTCTTC. As protein: CASSLGPRTVPWNEQFF. The full variable domain, rest sourced from reference TRBV5-1 and TRBJ2-1, is KAGVTQTPRYLIKTRGQQVTLSCSPISGHRSVSWYQQTPGQGLQFLFEYFSETQRNKGNFPGRFSGRQFSNSRSEMNVSTLELGDSALYLCASSLGPRTVPWNEQFFGPGTRLTVL.

Many counts were recorded for this clonotype. The rearrangement links TRBV7-3 to TRBJ2-1, with D unclear. Germline V lookup: CDR1 SGHTA, CDR2 FQGTGA. V lost 1 base, J lost 7 bases, and 5 bases lay in between. This CDR3 spans 12 amino acids. CDR3 nucleotides: TGTGCCAGCAGCTTAAGGCGGAATGAGCAGTTCTTC. This codes for CASSLRRNEQFF.

This clonotype has more than one count but fewer than ten. The chain couples TRBV20-1 to TRBJ1-5, with 8 nucleotides matching TRBD1. Germline CDR1 reads DFQATT; CDR2 reads SNEGSKA (reference sequence). Trimming took 6 bases from V and 4 from J; bases not matched to a gene: 8. This CDR3 is built from 14 residues. The CDR3 DNA sequence: TGCAGTGCCGGACAGGGTGCCCGTAATCAGCCCCAGCATTTT. Amino acids: CSAGQGARNQPQHF.

This clonotype was recorded a few times. V and J are TRBV20-1 and TRBJ1-2, with 9 bases identical to TRBD1. This CDR3 spans 12 amino acids. Germline V lookup: CDR1 DFQATT, CDR2 SNEGSKA (reference sequence). J was trimmed by 4 bases and V by 5 bases; bases with no gene match: 2. CDR3 coding DNA: TGCAGTGCTCCGGGACAGGGCTATGGCTACACCTTC. Protein: CSAPGQGYGYTF.

A few counts support this clonotype. The V gene is TRBV12-3 or TRBV12-4, the J gene TRBJ1-5; tentatively, D is TRBD1 (5 bases). Trimming took 7 bases from V and 6 from J, leaving 13 bases between them. This CDR3 region has 13 residues. The CDR3 region has the DNA TGTGCCAGCAATTCAGGGCTCGGTCAGCCCCAGCATTTT. Residues: CASNSGLGQPQHF.

The V call is TRBV28, the J call TRBJ1-1; D unresolved. V lost 7 bases, J lost 4 bases, and 16 bases lay in between. Germline loops: CDR1 MDHEN, CDR2 SYDVKM. There are 14 residues in the CDR3. The chain's CDR3 is CASIASRGFTEAFF. The CDR3, as DNA: TGTGCCAGCATCGCTTCGCGGGGATTCACTGAAGCTTTCTTT.

This clonotype has just a few counts. The chain employs TRBV19 and TRBJ2-3; 9 nucleotides align to TRBD2. The CDR3 has 14 amino acids. V dropped 7 bases and J dropped 5; count of bases not matched to a gene: 7. Germline assignment: CDR1 LNHDA and CDR2 SQIVND (reference sequence). As DNA, the CDR3 is TGTGCCAGTAATAGCGGGGGCCGGTTAGATACGCAGTATTTT. Translated: CASNSGGRLDTQYF. The complete variable domain, with remaining parts taken from reference TRBV19 and TRBJ2-3, reads DGGITQSPKYLFRKEGQNVTLSCEQNLNHDAMYWYRQDPGQGLRLIYYSQIVNDFQKGDIAEGYSVSREKKESFPLTVTSAQKNPTAFYLCASNSGGRLDTQYFGPGTRLTVL.